The 6 T cell receptor beta chains listed next were all sequenced from one sample in a study of beta chain features in type 1 diabetes. Expressed TCRB transcripts got sequenced, as all isolated RNA was reverse transcribed. Generated by immunoSEQ multiplex PCR, the TCRdb table keeps only in-frame clones and is missing some. The sample holds roughly 370,000 clones, roughly 14% seen once. Sequences were obtained from naive CD4+ T cells from blood. Receptors were obtained from a young man in good health.

A remark on this clone: Different DNA sequences within this sample yield the same CDR3. The rearrangement links TRBV9 to TRBJ2-3; 7 positions agree with TRBD2. Per germline, CDR1 SGDLS and CDR2 YYNGEE. The CDR3 is 15 residues long. V lost 1 base and J lost 0; bases outside the gene matches: 2. The CDR3 loop is CASSVSSGSTDTQYF. The CDR3 nucleotides are TGTGCCAGCAGCGTAAGTAGCGGGAGCACAGATACGCAGTATTTT.

The chain couples TRBV19 to TRBJ2-3; the D gene is possibly TRBD2 (5 bases). The germline gives CDR1 LNHDA, CDR2 SQIVND (reference sequence). The CDR3 runs to 14 residues. V shed 7 bases and J shed 5 bases, with 16 bases lying between them. This CDR3 is CASTTLADRDTQYF. CDR3 in DNA: TGTGCCAGTACCACCCTAGCCGATCGAGATACGCAGTATTTT.

The chain couples TRBV4-2 to TRBJ2-1; 10 bases are shared with TRBD1. The CDR3 contains 14 residues. V was clipped by 6 bases and J by 6 bases; unmatched bases: 5. Germline-derived CDR1 and CDR2 are LGHNA and YNFKEQ. The CDR3 region is CASRRQGAGNEQFF. The DNA of the CDR3 is TGTGCCAGCAGAAGACAGGGGGCTGGCAATGAGCAGTTCTTC.

The chain employs TRBV5-1 and TRBJ2-3; D ambiguous. Germline assignment: CDR1 SGHRS and CDR2 YFSETQ. V was clipped by 2 bases and J by 13 bases, with 11 bases between them. This CDR3 region has 11 residues. This CDR3 reads CASSFGVIEYF. The CDR3 nucleotides are TGCGCCAGCAGCTTTGGGGTCATAGAGTATTTT. Full variable domain (rest looked up from reference TRBV5-1 and TRBJ2-3): KAGVTQTPRYLIKTRGQQVTLSCSPISGHRSVSWYQQTPGQGLQFLFEYFSETQRNKGNFPGRFSGRQFSNSRSEMNVSTLELGDSALYLCASSFGVIEYFGPGTRLTVL.

This clone was recorded many times. The chain joins TRBV25-1 to TRBJ2-4; weak D call: TRBD2 (6 bases). This CDR3 has 12 amino acids. Trimming left V 6 bases short and J 8 bases short, with 11 bases between. Germline CDR1 reads MGHDK; CDR2 reads SYGVNS. CDR3: CASSPREDIQYF. Written as DNA, the CDR3 is TGTGCCAGCAGCCCCAGGGAGGACATTCAGTACTTC. The full variable domain, in which reference TRBV25-1 and TRBJ2-4 provide the parts outside the CDR3, is EADIYQTPRYLVIGTGKKITLECSQTMGHDKMYWYQQDPGMELHLIHYSYGVNSTEKGDLSSESTVSRIRTEHFPLTLESARPSHTSQYLCASSPREDIQYFGAGTRLSVL.

This clone was found a few times. The CDR3 is CSVEMKIYNEQFF. In nucleotides, the CDR3 is TGCAGCGTTGAAATGAAGATCTACAATGAGCAGTTCTTC. The rearrangement uses TRBV29-1 and TRBJ2-1; D gene ambiguous. With 2 bases removed from V and 3 bases from J, the gap between germline ends came to 8 bases. This CDR3 is built from 13 residues. CDR1 and CDR2 from the germline V gene are SQVTM and ANQGSEA.